This T cell receptor (beta chain) was profiled in a study of blood T cell repertoires in COVID-19. CDR3 length equals 15 residues. Germline CDR1 MNHEY, CDR2 SVGAGI. Trimming stripped 6 bases from V and 4 bases from J, with 16 bases between. In this sample, this clone turned up once. Sequencing was performed with immunoSEQ multiplex PCR; in TCRdb, only in-frame clones are kept and a portion is missing. This sample has tens of thousands of clones; around 83% occur once, and the top ten carry under 35%. This receptor was identified in a human donor in a cohort sampled during active COVID-19. The chain has TRBV6-5 and TRBJ1-3; D may be TRBD1 (6 bases). Sequenced: peripheral blood. The CDR3 loop is CASSSLRGSGNTIYF. CDR3 sequence (DNA): TGTGCCAGCAGCTCCCTTAGGGGGTCCGGAAACACCATATATTTT.